This T cell receptor (beta chain) was identified in a study of post-analysis software for immune sequencing data. Every TCR beta cDNA library bore unique molecular identifiers. TCRdb itself ran the PCR reads through MiXCR, one entry per CDR3 protein. This table has about 500,000 distinct CDR3 sequences, around 40% appearing once. The germline V gene has CDR1 MNHNS and CDR2 SASEGT. CDR3 size: 13 residues. Trimming left V 6 bases short and J 5 bases short, with 11 bases between. Worth noting for this clonotype: Its antigen remains unidentified.

Study-wide findings and caveats: In patients, TRBV5-6, TRBV5-1 and TRBV20-1 belonged to about five TRBV segments found more frequently than in controls.

Material for sequencing was blood. The sequence derives from a girl between 10 and 17 years old with multiple sclerosis. The rearrangement links TRBV6-1 to TRBJ2-1; perhaps TRBD2 as D (5 bases). The CDR3 here is CASRETGDNEQFF. The CDR3 DNA follows: TGTGCCAGCAGGGAGACCGGGGACAATGAGCAGTTCTTC.